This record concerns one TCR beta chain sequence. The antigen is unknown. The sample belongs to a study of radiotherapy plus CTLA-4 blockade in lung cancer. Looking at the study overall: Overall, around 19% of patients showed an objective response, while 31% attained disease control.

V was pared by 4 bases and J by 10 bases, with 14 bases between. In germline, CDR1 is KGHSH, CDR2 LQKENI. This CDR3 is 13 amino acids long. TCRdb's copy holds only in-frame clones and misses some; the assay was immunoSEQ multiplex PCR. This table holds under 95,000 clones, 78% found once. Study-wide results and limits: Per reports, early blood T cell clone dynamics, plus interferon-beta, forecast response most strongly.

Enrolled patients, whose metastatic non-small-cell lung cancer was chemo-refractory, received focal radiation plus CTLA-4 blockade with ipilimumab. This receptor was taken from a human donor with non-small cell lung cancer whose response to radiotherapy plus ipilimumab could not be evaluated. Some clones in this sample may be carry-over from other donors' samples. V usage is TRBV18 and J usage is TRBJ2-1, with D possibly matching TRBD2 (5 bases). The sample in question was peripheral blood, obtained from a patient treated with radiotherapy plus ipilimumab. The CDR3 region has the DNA TGTGCCAGCTCACTCCTCGGGGAGCCAGAGCAGTTCTTC. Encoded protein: CASSLLGEPEQFF.